These T cell receptor beta chains were read from a single sample in a study of OX40 agonist ivuxolimab in advanced cancers. Sequencing was performed with immunoSEQ multiplex PCR; in TCRdb, only in-frame clones are kept and a portion is missing. The table lists 30,000 to 45,000 clones, more than 75% of them singletons. Sequenced material: CD4+ or CD8+ T cells sorted from blood, taken in a trial of the OX40 agonist ivuxolimab. These receptor sequences come from an adult with an advanced solid tumor such as melanoma, head and neck, liver or kidney cancer. Each CDR3 is given without its conserved first and last residue. Each record gives: J gene, V gene, CDR3 protein.

J: TRBJ2-5
V: TRBV29-1
CDR3: SLETQY

J: TRBJ1-5
V: TRBV9
CDR3: ASSLGLSQPQH

J: TRBJ1-2
V: TRBV6-1
CDR3: ASSEAGGLGYT

J: TRBJ2-5
V: TRBV7-8
CDR3: ASSLGGGETQY

J: TRBJ2-1
V: TRBV11-2
CDR3: ASSFSGGSYNEQF

J: TRBJ2-7
V: TRBV14
CDR3: ASSQTSYEQY

J: TRBJ1-1
V: TRBV30
CDR3: AWTRETEAF

J: TRBJ2-7
V: TRBV18
CDR3: ASSRGQDYEQY

J: TRBJ2-6
V: TRBV29-1
CDR3: SAYSGANVLT

J: TRBJ2-5
V: TRBV29-1
CDR3: SVEGQGPETQY

J: TRBJ2-1
V: TRBV13
CDR3: ASTAPPAGGQF

J: TRBJ2-2
V: TRBV5-4
CDR3: ASSTRQVANTGELF

J: TRBJ2-1
V: TRBV7-9
CDR3: ASSLGTGHNEQF